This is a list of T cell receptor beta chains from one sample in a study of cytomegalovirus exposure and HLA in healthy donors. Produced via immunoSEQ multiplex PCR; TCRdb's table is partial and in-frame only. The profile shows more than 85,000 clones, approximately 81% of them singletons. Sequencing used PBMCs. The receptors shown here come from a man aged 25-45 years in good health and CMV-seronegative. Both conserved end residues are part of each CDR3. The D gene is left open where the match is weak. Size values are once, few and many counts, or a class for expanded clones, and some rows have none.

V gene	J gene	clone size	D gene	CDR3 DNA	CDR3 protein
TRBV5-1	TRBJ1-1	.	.	TGCGCCAGCAGCTTGAACACCAAGAACACTGAAGCTTTCTTT	CASSLNTKNTEAFF
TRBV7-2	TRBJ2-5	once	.	TGTGCCAGCAGCCGCAGGTCCCTCCAAGAGACCCAGTACTTC	CASSRRSLQETQYF
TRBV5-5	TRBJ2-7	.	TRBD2	TGTGCCAGCAGCTTTCCCGGGACTAGCGATACGCAGTACTTC	CASSFPGTSDTQYF
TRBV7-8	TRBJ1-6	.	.	TGTGCCAGCAGCCTTCGGGCCTCGGGGTTAAACTATTCACCCCTCCACTTT	CASSLRASGLNYSPLHF
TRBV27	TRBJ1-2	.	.	TGTGCCAGCAGTTTTCTCGAGGGTGGCTATGGCTACACCTTC	CASSFLEGGYGYTF
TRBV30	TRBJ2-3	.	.	TGTGCCTGGAACCGGGGCACAGATACGCAGTATTTT	CAWNRGTDTQYF
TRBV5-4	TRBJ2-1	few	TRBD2	TGTGCCAGCAGCTGGCGGGGGGCGGAGCGGGGCTCCTACAATGAGCAGTTCTTC	CASSWRGAERGSYNEQFF
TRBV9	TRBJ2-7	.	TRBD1	TGTGCCAGCAGCGTATCCTATCGGACAGGGGGCGAAGAGCAGTACTTC	CASSVSYRTGGEEQYF
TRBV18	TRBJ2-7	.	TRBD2	TGTGCCAGCTCAGGAGGGGCTAGCGGTGCGTTTGAGCAGTACTTC	CASSGGASGAFEQYF
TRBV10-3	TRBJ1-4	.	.	TGTGCCTCATCAGGCACTCTCGGGACAAATAATGAAAAACTGTTTTTT	CASSGTLGTNNEKLFF
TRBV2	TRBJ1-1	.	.	TGTGCCAGCCCCGAGGATGTGGGGAGAGCCACTGAAGCTTTCTTT	CASPEDVGRATEAFF
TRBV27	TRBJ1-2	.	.	TGTGCCAGCAGTTTAGGGAGAAGATATGGCTACACCTTC	CASSLGRRYGYTF
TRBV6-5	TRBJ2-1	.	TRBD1	TGTGCCAGCAGCTCTACAGGGGCGCCGTACAATGAGCAGTTCTTC	CASSSTGAPYNEQFF
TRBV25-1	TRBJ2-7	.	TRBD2	TGTGCCAGCAGTGCGCCTAGCGGGAGATGGAACGAGCAGTACTTC	CASSAPSGRWNEQYF
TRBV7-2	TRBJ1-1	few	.	TGTGCCAGCAGCTTAGAACCAGGGTGGAACACTGAAGCTTTCTTT	CASSLEPGWNTEAFF
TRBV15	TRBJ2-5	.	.	TGTGCCACCAGCAGAGATCCTAGTTTAGAGACCCAGTACTTC	CATSRDPSLETQYF
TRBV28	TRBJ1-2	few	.	TGTGCCAGCAGCACGGGTGGTGTCGGGGACTCCTATGGCTACACCTTC	CASSTGGVGDSYGYTF
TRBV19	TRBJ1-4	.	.	TGTGCCAGTAGTGCGAGGTCGCAGCTACACAATGAAAAACTGTTTTTT	CASSARSQLHNEKLFF
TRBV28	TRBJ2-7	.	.	TGTGCCACCTTCCAGGGGAGCAGGTTCGAGCAGTACTTC	CATFQGSRFEQYF
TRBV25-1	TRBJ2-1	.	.	TGTGCCAGCAGTGGCGGGATATCCTACAATGAGCAGTTCTTC	CASSGGISYNEQFF
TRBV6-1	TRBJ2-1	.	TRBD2	TGTGCCAGCAGGGAGACTAGCGGGAGTAATGAGCAGTTCTTC	CASRETSGSNEQFF
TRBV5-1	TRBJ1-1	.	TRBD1	TGCGCCAGCAGTCCCGGGACAGGGGGAGACACTGAAGCTTTCTTT	CASSPGTGGDTEAFF
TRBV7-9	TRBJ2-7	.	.	TGTGCCAGCAGCTTAGCCTCGTCAGGGCCCAGTAGATTTCGCGAGCAGTACTTC	CASSLASSGPSRFREQYF
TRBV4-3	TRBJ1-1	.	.	TGCGCCAGCAGCCAAGATCTACAGGACACTGAAGCTTTCTTT	CASSQDLQDTEAFF
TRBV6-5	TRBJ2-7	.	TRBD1	TGTGCCAGCAGTTACGCAACCGAGACAGGGGGCCGCGAGCAGTACTTC	CASSYATETGGREQYF
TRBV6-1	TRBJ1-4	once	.	TGTGCCAGCAGTCAGGTTATTGGTGAAAAACTGTTTTTT	CASSQVIGEKLFF
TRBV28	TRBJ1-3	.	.	TGTGCCAGCACCTCCCCTCAGGGGTTTGGAAACACCATATATTTT	CASTSPQGFGNTIYF
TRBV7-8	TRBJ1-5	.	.	TGTGCCAGCAGCTTAGCGGGGGTAGGAGGGACCGCTCGTAATTTT	CASSLAGVGGTARNF
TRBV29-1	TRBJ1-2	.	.	TGCAGCGTTTACCACAGGGAAACCTATGGCTACACCTTC	CSVYHRETYGYTF
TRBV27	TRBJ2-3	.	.	TGTGCCAGCTCAATCCCCCCCCCAGATACGCAGTATTTT	CASSIPPPDTQYF
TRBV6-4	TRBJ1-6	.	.	TGTGCCAGCAGTGACGGGCAGCCGCCGGATTCACCCCTCCACTTT	CASSDGQPPDSPLHF
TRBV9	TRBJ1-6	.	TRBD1	TGTGCCAGCAGCCCGAGGACAGGGTGGGATAATTCACCCCTCCACTTT	CASSPRTGWDNSPLHF
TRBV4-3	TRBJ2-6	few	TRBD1	TGCGCCAGCAGCCAAGAGGACAGGGGATGGGCCAACGTCCTGACTTTC	CASSQEDRGWANVLTF
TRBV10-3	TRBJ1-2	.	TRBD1	TGTGCCATCAGAGACCGGGACAGCGAAAACTATGGCTACACCTTC	CAIRDRDSENYGYTF
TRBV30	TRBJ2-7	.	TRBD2	TGTGCCTGGAGTGTAATGGTTACTAGCGGATCCTCCTACGAGCAGTACTTC	CAWSVMVTSGSSYEQYF
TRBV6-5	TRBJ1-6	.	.	TGTGCCAGCAGTTACGGGACTCAAACCATAGGTTCACCCCTCCACTTT	CASSYGTQTIGSPLHF
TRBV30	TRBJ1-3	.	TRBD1	TGTGCCTGGATTACGGAACAGGGGGTCGGAAACACCATATATTTT	CAWITEQGVGNTIYF
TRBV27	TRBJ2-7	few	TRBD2	TGTGCCAGCAGGACGGGGGGTCTAGCGGGGTCTCTCCCCTACGAGCAGTACTTC	CASRTGGLAGSLPYEQYF
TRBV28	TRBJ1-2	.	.	TGTGCCAGCAGTTACTTTAGGGAGCTGATGAACTATGGCTACACCTTC	CASSYFRELMNYGYTF
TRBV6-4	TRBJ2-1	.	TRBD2	TGTGCCAGCAGTGCGGACCGGGGGGAATACAATGAGCAGTTCTTC	CASSADRGEYNEQFF
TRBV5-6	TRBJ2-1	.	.	TGTGCCAGCAGCTTGGGGGGCCGCTCCTACAATGAGCAGTTCTTC	CASSLGGRSYNEQFF
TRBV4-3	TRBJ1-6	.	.	TGCGCCAGCAGCCGAGTTTGGGCCAGTAATTCACCCCTCCACTTT	CASSRVWASNSPLHF
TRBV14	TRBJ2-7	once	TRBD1	TGTGCCAGCAGCAGGTCAGGGGGCTCCTACGAGCAGTACTTC	CASSRSGGSYEQYF
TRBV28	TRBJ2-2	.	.	TGTGCCAGCAGTTTAGGGCTGGAGGGAGCCGGGGAGCTGTTTTTT	CASSLGLEGAGELFF
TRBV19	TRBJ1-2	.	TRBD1	TGTGCCAGTAGCGACAGGGCTTATGGCTATGGCTACACCTTC	CASSDRAYGYGYTF
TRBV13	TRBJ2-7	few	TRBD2	TGTGCCAGCAGCTTGCGCATCCCCGGGGGGACCTACGAGCAGTACTTC	CASSLRIPGGTYEQYF
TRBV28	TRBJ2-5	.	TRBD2	TGTGCCAGCACGGCGGGGGGCGGGGAGACCCAGTACTTC	CASTAGGGETQYF
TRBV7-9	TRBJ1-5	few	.	TGTGCCAGCAGCTCAGTGACAGGAGGTCAGCCCCAGCATTTT	CASSSVTGGQPQHF
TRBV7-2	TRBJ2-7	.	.	TGTGCCAGCAGCTTAGCGGCGGGGAACTACGAGCAGTACTTC	CASSLAAGNYEQYF
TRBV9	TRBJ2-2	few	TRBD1	TGTGCCAGCAGCGCCCCTTCGGGACAGGGGTCCCGTAGCACCGGGGAGCTGTTTTTT	CASSAPSGQGSRSTGELFF
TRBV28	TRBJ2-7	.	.	TGTGCCAGCAGTTTAGAATCCAGGGTCAGGGTTCACGAGCAGTACTTC	CASSLESRVRVHEQYF
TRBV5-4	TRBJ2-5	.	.	TGTGCCAGCAGCAACAGGGGGCAGGCGGGAGGGCTGGAATTGCACTTC	CASSNRGQAGGLELHF
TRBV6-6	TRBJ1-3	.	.	TGTGCCAGCGGCAGGGCTGGAAACACCATATATTTT	CASGRAGNTIYF